Shown below are 26 T cell receptor beta chains from a single sample sequenced in a study of neoadjuvant anti-PD-1 for oral cavity cancer. Time point indicated: after neoadjuvant nivolumab, at surgical resection. Only in-frame clones appear in the TCRdb table, and some are missing; sequencing was by immunoSEQ multiplex PCR. The data contain about 24,000 clones, more than 20% of them singletons. This material consisted of tumor tissue, taken after nivolumab (anti-PD-1) treatment. The source of these receptors is a person between 40 and 79 years old with oral cavity squamous cell carcinoma.

This clone was detected a few times. The chain couples TRBV28 to TRBJ1-5; D is undetermined. Trimming took 6 bases from V and 3 from J, leaving 12 bases between them. Germline V gene data show CDR1 as MDHEN and CDR2 as SYDVKM. The CDR3 spans 14 residues. Here the CDR3 reads CASSSDYLNQPQHF. CDR3 nucleotides: TGTGCCAGCAGCTCAGACTACCTCAATCAGCCCCAGCATTTT.

This clone was seen ten or more times. The chain links TRBV9 to TRBJ1-1; a possible D gene is TRBD1 (6 bases). V was pared by 4 bases and J by 9 bases, with 16 bases between. The CDR3 covers 13 residues. CDR1 is SGDLS and CDR2 is YYNGEE in the germline V gene. CDR3 protein: CASSLGTSGKAFF. In DNA, the CDR3 is TGTGCCAGCAGCCTTGGGACAAGCGGTAAAGCTTTCTTT.

This clone was observed a handful of times. V and J are TRBV7-9 and TRBJ1-5; no clear D gene. The germline V gene has CDR1 SEHNR and CDR2 FQNEAQ (reference sequence). Trimming removed 4 bases from V and 0 bases from J, with 10 bases in between. CDR3 length: 15 amino acids. The DNA of the CDR3 is TGTGCCAGCAGCTCGGGTGACGGTAGCAATCAGCCCCAGCATTTT. Residues: CASSSGDGSNQPQHF.

This chain joins TRBV28 and TRBJ2-5; 7 bases match TRBD1. This CDR3 is built from 13 residues. The germline V gene has CDR1 MDHEN and CDR2 SYDVKM. J was trimmed by 1 base and V by 5 bases; bases with no gene match: 1. The CDR3 spells CASSRDSQETQYF. For the CDR3, the DNA is TGTGCCAGCAGTAGGGACAGCCAAGAGACCCAGTACTTC.

This clone was counted between two and nine times. The gene calls are TRBV15 and TRBJ2-1; TRBD1 matches at 9 bases. This CDR3 contains 14 residues. Germline CDR1 LNHNV, CDR2 YYDKDF (reference sequence). J gave up 9 bases and V 3 bases, and 6 bases lay outside the gene matches. The CDR3 nucleotides read TGTGCCACCAGCAGGGGACAGGGCAGTTCTGAGCAGTTCTTC. It encodes CATSRGQGSSEQFF.

This clone was observed a handful of times. The chain joins TRBV7-6 to TRBJ2-5; D ambiguous. The length of the CDR3 is 13 residues. Trimming took 1 base from V and 5 from J, leaving 8 bases between them. Germline V CDR1 and CDR2: SGHVS, FNYEAQ. Here the CDR3 reads CASSLGPRETQYF. The CDR3 region has the DNA TGTGCCAGCAGCTTAGGCCCACGGGAGACCCAGTACTTC.

The chain employs TRBV11-2 and TRBJ1-4; a possible D gene is TRBD1 (5 bases). This CDR3 spans 15 amino acids. V was shortened by 1 base and J by 6 bases, with 12 bases between the two germline ends. The V gene's germline CDR1 is SGHAT and CDR2 FQNNGV. CDR3 protein: CASSLVGGVDEKLFF. CDR3 bases: TGTGCCAGCAGCTTAGTTGGGGGAGTGGATGAAAAACTGTTTTTT.

The chain has TRBV2 and TRBJ1-4; a weak D match, TRBD1 (6 bases). The CDR3 spans 15 residues. Trimming shortened V by 5 bases and J by 3 bases, and 13 bases separated the two germline ends. CDR1 and CDR2 from the germline V gene are SNHLY and FYNNEI. CDR3 nucleotides: TGTGCCAGCAGTCACAAGACAGGACCTAATGAAAAACTGTTTTTT. It specifies CASSHKTGPNEKLFF.

The sample holds a few counts of this clone. V usage is TRBV6-1 and J usage is TRBJ1-6, with TRBD1 as a possible D gene (5 bases). The CDR3 has 14 amino acids. Looked up from germline, CDR1 is MNHNS and CDR2 is SASEGT. Trimming removed 0 bases from V and 10 bases from J, with 10 bases in between. The CDR3 DNA reads as TGTGCCAGCAGTGAAGCGGTATGGGGCTCACCCCTCCACTTT. It yields the protein CASSEAVWGSPLHF.

This chain connects TRBV29-1 to TRBJ1-1; the D is unclear. The CDR3 runs 12 residues. Per germline, CDR1 SQVTM and CDR2 ANQGSEA. V lost 5 bases and J lost 2, with 9 bases in between. The chain's CDR3 is CSVRQANTEAFF. The CDR3 bases are TGCAGCGTTAGACAAGCCAACACTGAAGCTTTCTTT. Drawing the rest from reference TRBV29-1 and TRBJ1-1, the complete variable domain is SAVISQKPSRDICQRGTSLTIQCQVDSQVTMMFWYRQQPGQSLTLIATANQGSEATYESGFVIDKFPISRPNLTFSTLTVSNMSPEDSSIYLCSVRQANTEAFFGQGTRLTVV.

This clone turned up a few times. This sequence joins TRBV19 and TRBJ2-1, with 9 bases aligning to TRBD1. The CDR3 runs to 14 residues. The germline V gene has CDR1 LNHDA and CDR2 SQIVND (reference sequence). Trimming removed 3 bases from V and 6 bases from J; junction bases left unmatched: 3. The CDR3 loop is CASSIPGQGNEQFF. CDR3 nucleotides: TGTGCCAGTAGTATTCCGGGACAGGGCAATGAGCAGTTCTTC.

The rearrangement joins TRBV11-1 to TRBJ2-7; D possibly uses TRBD1 or TRBD2 (6 bases each). Per the germline V gene, CDR1 is SGHAT and CDR2 is FQDESV (reference sequence). CDR3 length equals 17 residues. Trimming pared 1 base from V and 0 bases from J, leaving 16 bases between. CDR3 region: CASSLEPGDGGSYEQYF. DNA for the CDR3: TGTGCCAGCAGCTTAGAGCCAGGGGACGGGGGCTCCTACGAGCAGTACTTC.

The V call is TRBV5-8, the J call TRBJ2-7; 8 bases line up with TRBD1. V lost 4 bases, J lost 3 bases, and 9 bases stayed unmatched. Germline CDR1 and CDR2: SGHTS and YDEGEE. This CDR3 contains 15 residues. CDR3 residues: CASSPAGTGNYEQYF. CDR3 DNA sequence: TGTGCCAGCAGCCCGGCCGGGACAGGTAACTACGAGCAGTACTTC.

This clone was observed a handful of times. In the same sample, other DNA sequences code for this CDR3. The chain employs TRBV9 and TRBJ2-7; TRBD1 aligns across 10 bases. V lost 4 bases to trimming and J lost 6 bases; unmatched junction nucleotides: 4. Germline loops: CDR1 SGDLS, CDR2 YYNGEE. The CDR3 length is 13 residues. The CDR3 loop reads CASSPRDRGEQYF. The CDR3 bases are TGTGCCAGCAGCCCTCGGGACAGGGGCGAGCAGTACTTC.

This clone has a count of ten or more. DNA of the CDR3: TGTGCCAGCAGCTTAAACGGGATGAACACTGAAGCTTTCTTT. Its protein is CASSLNGMNTEAFF. The V gene is TRBV5-6, the J gene TRBJ1-1, with unresolved D. The CDR3 has 14 residues. Germline-derived CDR1 and CDR2 are SGHDT and YYEEEE. Trimming left V 2 bases short and J 0 bases short, with 8 bases between.

This clone was observed a handful of times. The chain has TRBV2 and TRBJ1-3; D unclear. There are 13 residues in the CDR3. Germline loops: CDR1 SNHLY, CDR2 FYNNEI. Trimming shortened V by 8 bases and J by 0 bases, and 8 bases separated the two germline ends. CDR3 bases: TGTGCCAGCGAGGCAGACTCTGGAAACACCATATATTTT. Its translation is CASEADSGNTIYF. Drawing the rest from reference TRBV2 and TRBJ1-3, the complete variable domain is EPEVTQTPSHQVTQMGQEVILRCVPISNHLYFYWYRQILGQKVEFLVSFYNNEISEKSEIFDDQFSVERPDGSNFTLKIRSTKLEDSAMYFCASEADSGNTIYFGEGSWLTVV.

The chain employs TRBV9 and TRBJ2-3, with 9 bases matching TRBD2. This CDR3 has 14 residues. CDR1 and CDR2 (germline): SGDLS, YYNGEE. With V trimmed by 3 bases and J by 1 base, 0 bases remained unmatched. The CDR3 loop is CASSASGGTDTQYF. The CDR3 DNA is TGTGCCAGCAGCGCTAGCGGGGGCACAGATACGCAGTATTTT.

This clone was picked up a small number of times. This chain joins TRBV15 and TRBJ2-3; no firm D call. The germline gives CDR1 LNHNV, CDR2 YYDKDF (reference sequence). Trimming left V 0 bases short and J 6 bases short, with 7 bases between. The CDR3 is 13 residues long. CDR3: CATSRDPGDTQYF. As DNA, the CDR3 is TGTGCCACCAGCAGAGATCCTGGTGATACGCAGTATTTT.

This clone was seen only once. V is TRBV4-2 and J is TRBJ1-3; D might be TRBD1 (5 bases). V lost 1 base and J 3 bases, leaving 13 bases between the germline ends. This CDR3 region has 16 residues. Germline V gene sequence: CDR1 LGHNA, CDR2 YNFKEQ. The CDR3 sequence is CASSQALGVYGNTIYF. CDR3 DNA sequence: TGTGCCAGCAGCCAAGCCCTAGGGGTGTATGGAAACACCATATATTTT.

The chain combines TRBV14 with TRBJ2-1; D is uncertain. Germline V gene sequence: CDR1 SGHDN, CDR2 FVKESK. CDR3 length: 11 residues. V lost 4 bases and J 3 bases, leaving 1 base between the germline ends. Here the CDR3 DNA reads TGTGCCAGCAGCCTCTACAATGAGCAGTTCTTC. Its protein product is CASSLYNEQFF.

V is TRBV18 and J is TRBJ1-3, with D uncertain. The length of the CDR3 is 15 residues. The germline V gene encodes CDR1 KGHSH and CDR2 LQKENI. Trimming took off 3 bases at V and 3 bases at J, with 12 bases between the two ends. CDR3 sequence (DNA): TGTGCCAGCTCACCGGCACCACAGAATGGAAACACCATATATTTT. Its translation is CASSPAPQNGNTIYF. Drawing the rest from reference TRBV18 and TRBJ1-3, the complete variable domain is NAGVMQNPRHLVRRRGQEARLRCSPMKGHSHVYWYRQLPEEGLKFMVYLQKENIIDESGMPKERFSAEFPKEGPSILRIQQVVRGDSAAYFCASSPAPQNGNTIYFGEGSWLTVV.

This clone was counted a few times. The V call is TRBV11-2, the J call TRBJ2-7; weak D call: TRBD1 (5 bases). CDR3 length: 15 residues. Per the germline V gene, CDR1 is SGHAT and CDR2 is FQNNGV. Deletions cut 0 bases from V and 3 bases from J, with 12 bases between. This chain's CDR3 is CASSLDWGRDYEQYF. CDR3 DNA: TGTGCCAGCAGCTTAGATTGGGGCAGGGACTACGAGCAGTACTTC.

The V and J genes are TRBV5-4 and TRBJ1-6; possibly TRBD1 for D (5 bases). CDR3 size: 14 residues. CDR1 is SGHNT and CDR2 is YYREEE in the germline V gene (reference sequence). V was clipped by 0 bases and J by 11 bases, with 12 bases between them. The CDR3 protein is CASSLARAPAPLHF. The CDR3 DNA sequence: TGTGCCAGCAGCTTGGCCAGGGCTCCGGCACCCCTCCACTTT.

The rearrangement joins TRBV10-1 to TRBJ1-1, with D uncertain. Between the trimmed V and J ends, which lost 6 bases and 1 base, there was a span of 12 bases. This CDR3 spans 14 amino acids. Germline CDR1 reads WNHNN; CDR2 reads SYGVQD (reference sequence). The CDR3 nucleotides read TGCGCCAGCAGCCGCGACCTGGGGAACACTGAAGCTTTCTTT. This codes for CASSRDLGNTEAFF.

This clone was recorded a few times. The chain combines TRBV7-6 with TRBJ2-5; 7 nucleotides line up with TRBD1. V lost 5 bases, J lost 4 bases, and 7 bases stayed unmatched. This CDR3 is built from 14 residues. Looked up from germline, CDR1 is SGHVS and CDR2 is FNYEAQ. The CDR3, as DNA: TGTGCCAGCAGCCCTACAGGGGTAGGAGAGACCCAGTACTTC. This encodes CASSPTGVGETQYF.

This sequence joins TRBV6-1 and TRBJ2-7; D ambiguous. The CDR3 extends over 15 amino acids. CDR1 is MNHNS, CDR2 SASEGT, per germline. The germline V and J ends were trimmed by 4 bases and 4 bases, with 17 bases remaining between them. CDR3 loop: CASSVMYLGGYEQYF. In nucleotides, the CDR3 is TGTGCCAGCAGTGTGATGTACCTGGGTGGATACGAGCAGTACTTC.